A selection of T cell receptor beta chains follows, all from one sample in a study of cytomegalovirus exposure and HLA in healthy donors. Clones were sequenced by immunoSEQ multiplex PCR, and TCRdb holds only the in-frame ones, with some missing. Here the sample spans roughly 160,000 clones, roughly 80% being singletons. Sequencing was performed on PBMCs. The receptors derive from a boy aged 2-15 years in good health and CMV-seronegative. The CDR3 runs from the conserved cysteine through the conserved F or W. D genes are given only for firm matches. Clone size, where shown, is once, few, many, or a class for clones that have expanded.

>.|.|TRBV27|TRBJ1-5|12
CASSGPDQPQHF
TGTGCCAGCAGTGGGCCCGATCAGCCCCAGCATTTT
>.|.|TRBV6-6|TRBJ1-1|14
CASSANRPNTEAFF
TGTGCCAGCAGTGCAAACAGACCGAACACTGAAGCTTTCTTT
>.|.|TRBV7-9|TRBJ1-1|15
CASTFGRRGGTEAFF
TGTGCCAGCACCTTCGGCCGGCGGGGAGGAACTGAAGCTTTCTTT
>.|.|TRBV7-8|TRBJ1-2|13
CASSSGGTYGYTF
TGTGCCAGCAGCTCAGGCGGGACTTATGGCTACACCTTC
>.|.|TRBV7-6|TRBJ2-5|16
CASSLSVGRSQETQYF
TGTGCCAGCAGCCTCTCGGTTGGGCGAAGTCAGGAGACCCAGTACTTC
>TRBD2|.|TRBV10-3|TRBJ2-1|19
CAIMIDGLAGGPSYNEQFF
TGTGCCATCATGATAGACGGACTAGCGGGAGGCCCATCCTACAATGAGCAGTTCTTC
>.|.|TRBV18|TRBJ1-5|14
CASSPQRGSQPQHF
TGTGCCAGCTCACCACAGAGAGGCAGTCAGCCCCAGCATTTT
>.|.|TRBV5-6|TRBJ1-2|14
CASSAGQFNGGYTF
TGTGCCAGCAGCGCCGGACAGTTCAATGGTGGCTACACCTTC
>TRBD1|.|TRBV5-6|TRBJ2-7|13
CASSLVTGDEQYF
TGTGCCAGCAGCTTGGTGACAGGGGACGAGCAGTACTTC
>.|.|TRBV6-6|TRBJ2-7|13
CASSYADSYEQYF
TGTGCCAGCAGTTACGCGGACAGCTACGAGCAGTACTTC
>TRBD1|once|TRBV27|TRBJ2-7|14
CASSSGTVPFEQYF
TGTGCCAGCAGTTCCGGGACAGTCCCCTTCGAGCAGTACTTC
>TRBD1|.|TRBV28|TRBJ1-5|16
CASSLWGQAGNQPQHF
TGTGCCAGCAGTTTATGGGGACAGGCGGGCAATCAGCCCCAGCATTTT
>.|.|TRBV7-9|TRBJ2-1|18
CASSLARDSFSSYNEQFF
TGTGCCAGCAGCTTAGCCCGCGACTCGTTCAGCTCCTACAATGAGCAGTTCTTC
>TRBD1|once|TRBV7-3|TRBJ2-3|14
CASSIGQGTDTQYF
TGTGCCAGCAGCATCGGACAGGGGACAGATACGCAGTATTTT
>TRBD1|.|TRBV6-5|TRBJ1-4|15
CASSYPGQPNEKLFF
TGTGCCAGCAGTTACCCGGGACAGCCAAATGAAAAACTGTTTTTT
>TRBD2|.|TRBV6-1|TRBJ2-2|15
CASSGAGELPGELFF
TGTGCCAGCAGTGGGGCGGGGGAACTCCCCGGGGAGCTGTTTTTT
>.|.|TRBV25-1|TRBJ2-3|14
CASSLLDYTDTQYF
TGTGCCAGCAGCCTGTTAGATTACACAGATACGCAGTATTTT
>TRBD2|.|TRBV10-3|TRBJ2-1|19
CAIRPQYGSGGGSYNEQFF
TGTGCCATCAGGCCTCAGTATGGGTCGGGAGGAGGCTCCTACAATGAGCAGTTCTTC
>TRBD2|.|TRBV2|TRBJ2-1|16
CASSYERLAGYNEQFF
TGTGCCAGCAGCTATGAGAGACTAGCGGGTTACAATGAGCAGTTCTTC
>.|.|TRBV4-1|TRBJ1-5|16
CASSQDPWGGNQPQHF
TGCGCCAGCAGCCAAGATCCGTGGGGGGGAAATCAGCCCCAGCATTTT
>.|.|TRBV6-1|TRBJ1-4|14
CASSDTRGDEKLFF
TGTGCCAGCAGTGACACCCGGGGGGATGAAAAACTGTTTTTT
>TRBD2|few|TRBV7-6|TRBJ2-7|16
CASSLGLAGDHYEQYF
TGTGCCAGCAGCTTAGGGCTAGCGGGAGACCACTACGAGCAGTACTTC
>TRBD1|.|TRBV5-1|TRBJ1-2|14
CASSFKDRDYGYTF
TGCGCCAGCAGCTTCAAGGACAGGGACTATGGCTACACCTTC
>TRBD2|.|TRBV7-9|TRBJ2-1|16
CASSPGTTRNYNEQFF
TGTGCCAGCAGCCCTGGGACTACCAGAAATTACAATGAGCAGTTCTTC
>.|.|TRBV2|TRBJ2-5|13
CASGSGVQETQYF
TGTGCCAGCGGTAGCGGCGTACAAGAGACCCAGTACTTC
>TRBD1|.|TRBV7-6|TRBJ1-2|15
CASSPSRDRGLGYTF
TGTGCCAGCAGCCCCTCTAGGGACAGGGGGCTTGGCTACACCTTC